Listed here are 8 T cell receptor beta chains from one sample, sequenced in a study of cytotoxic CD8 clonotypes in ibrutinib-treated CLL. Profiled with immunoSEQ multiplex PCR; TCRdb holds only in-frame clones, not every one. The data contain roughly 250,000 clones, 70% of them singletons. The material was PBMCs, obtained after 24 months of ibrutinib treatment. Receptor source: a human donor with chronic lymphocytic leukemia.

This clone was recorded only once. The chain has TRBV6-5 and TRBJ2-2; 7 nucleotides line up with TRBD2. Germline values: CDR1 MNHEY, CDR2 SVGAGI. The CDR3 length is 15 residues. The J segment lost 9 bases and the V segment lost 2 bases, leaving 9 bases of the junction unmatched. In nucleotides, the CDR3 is TGTGCCAGCAGTTACCACGTAAGCGGGAAAAGGGAGCTGTTTTTT. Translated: CASSYHVSGKRELFF.

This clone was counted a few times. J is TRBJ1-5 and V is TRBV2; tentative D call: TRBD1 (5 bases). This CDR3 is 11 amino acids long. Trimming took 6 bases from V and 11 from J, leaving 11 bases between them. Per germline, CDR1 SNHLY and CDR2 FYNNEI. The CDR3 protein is CASSQTDSQHF. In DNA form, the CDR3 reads TGTGCCAGCAGCCAGACAGATTCCCAGCATTTT.

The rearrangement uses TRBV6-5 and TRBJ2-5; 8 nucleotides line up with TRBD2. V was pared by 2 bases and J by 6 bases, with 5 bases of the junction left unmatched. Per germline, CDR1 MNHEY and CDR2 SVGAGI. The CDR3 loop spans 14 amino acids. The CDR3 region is CASSYAGGLKTQYF. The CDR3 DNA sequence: TGTGCCAGCAGTTACGCGGGGGGCCTGAAGACCCAGTACTTC.

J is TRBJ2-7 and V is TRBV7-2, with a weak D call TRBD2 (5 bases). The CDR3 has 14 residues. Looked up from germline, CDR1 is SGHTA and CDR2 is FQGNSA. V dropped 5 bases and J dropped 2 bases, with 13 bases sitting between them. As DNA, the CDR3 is TGTGCCAGCAGCCCTACTGGGAGCCCCTACGAGCAGTACTTC. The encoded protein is CASSPTGSPYEQYF.

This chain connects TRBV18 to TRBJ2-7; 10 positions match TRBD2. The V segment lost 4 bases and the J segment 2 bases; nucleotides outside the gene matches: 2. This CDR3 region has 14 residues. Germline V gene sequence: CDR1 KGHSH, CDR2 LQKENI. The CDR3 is CASSRGLAPYEQYF. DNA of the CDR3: TGTGCCAGCTCACGGGGACTAGCGCCCTACGAGCAGTACTTC.

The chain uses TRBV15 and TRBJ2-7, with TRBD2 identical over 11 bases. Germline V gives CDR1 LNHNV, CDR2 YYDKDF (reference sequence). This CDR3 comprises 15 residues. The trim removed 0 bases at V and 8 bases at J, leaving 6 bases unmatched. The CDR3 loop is CATSRETSGSYKQYF. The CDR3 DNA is TGTGCCACCAGCAGAGAAACTAGCGGGAGTTATAAGCAGTACTTC.

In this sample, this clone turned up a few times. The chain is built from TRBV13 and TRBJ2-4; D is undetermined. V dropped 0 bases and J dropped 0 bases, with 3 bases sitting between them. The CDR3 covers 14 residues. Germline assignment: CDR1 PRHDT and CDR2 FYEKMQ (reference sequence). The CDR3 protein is CASSLGGAKNIQYF. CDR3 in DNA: TGTGCCAGCAGCTTAGGGGGAGCCAAAAACATTCAGTACTTC.

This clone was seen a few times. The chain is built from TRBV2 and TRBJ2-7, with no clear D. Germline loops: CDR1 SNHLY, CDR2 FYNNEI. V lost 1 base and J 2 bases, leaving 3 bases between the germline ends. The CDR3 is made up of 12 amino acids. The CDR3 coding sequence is TGTGCCAGCAGTGAAGGGCCCTACGAGCAGTACTTC. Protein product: CASSEGPYEQYF. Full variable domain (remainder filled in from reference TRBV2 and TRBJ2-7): EPEVTQTPSHQVTQMGQEVILRCVPISNHLYFYWYRQILGQKVEFLVSFYNNEISEKSEIFDDQFSVERPDGSNFTLKIRSTKLEDSAMYFCASSEGPYEQYFGPGTRLTVT.